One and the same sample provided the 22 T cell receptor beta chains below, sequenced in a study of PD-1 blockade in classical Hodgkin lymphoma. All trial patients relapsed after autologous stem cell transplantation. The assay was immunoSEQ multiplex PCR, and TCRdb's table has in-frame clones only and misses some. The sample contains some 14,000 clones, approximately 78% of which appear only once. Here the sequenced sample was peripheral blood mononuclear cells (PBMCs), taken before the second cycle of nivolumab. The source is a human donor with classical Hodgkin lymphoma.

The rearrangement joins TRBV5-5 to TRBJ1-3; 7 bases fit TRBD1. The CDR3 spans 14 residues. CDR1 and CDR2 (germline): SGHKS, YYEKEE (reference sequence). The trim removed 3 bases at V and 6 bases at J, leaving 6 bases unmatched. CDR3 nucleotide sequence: TGTGCCAGCAGCTATGGACAGGCCCAAAACACCATATATTTT. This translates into CASSYGQAQNTIYF.

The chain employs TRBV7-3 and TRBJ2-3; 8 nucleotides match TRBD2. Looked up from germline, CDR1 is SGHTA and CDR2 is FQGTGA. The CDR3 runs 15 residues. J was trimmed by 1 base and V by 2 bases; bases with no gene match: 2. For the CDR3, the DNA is TGTGCCAGCAGCTTAGGAGCGGGGGGCACAGATACGCAGTATTTT. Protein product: CASSLGAGGTDTQYF.

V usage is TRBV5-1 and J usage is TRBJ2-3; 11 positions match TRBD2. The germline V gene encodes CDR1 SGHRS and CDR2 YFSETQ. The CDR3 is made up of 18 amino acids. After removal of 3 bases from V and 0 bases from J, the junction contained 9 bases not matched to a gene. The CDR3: CASSSSGGPTTSTDTQYF. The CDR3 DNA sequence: TGCGCCAGCAGCTCTAGCGGGGGGCCGACCACTAGCACAGATACGCAGTATTTT.

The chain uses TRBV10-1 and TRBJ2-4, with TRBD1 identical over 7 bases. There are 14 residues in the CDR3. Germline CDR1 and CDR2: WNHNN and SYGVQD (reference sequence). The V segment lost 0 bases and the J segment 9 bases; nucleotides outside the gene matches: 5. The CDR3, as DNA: TGCGCCAGCAGTGAGTCGTACAGGGGCGGCATTCAGTACTTC. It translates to CASSESYRGGIQYF.

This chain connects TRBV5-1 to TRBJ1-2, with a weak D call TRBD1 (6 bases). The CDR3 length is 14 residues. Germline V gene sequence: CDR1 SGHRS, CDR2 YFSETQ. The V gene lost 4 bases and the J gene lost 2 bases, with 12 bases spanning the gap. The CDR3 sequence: CASSPMGANYGYTF. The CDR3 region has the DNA TGCGCCAGCAGCCCCATGGGGGCGAACTATGGCTACACCTTC.

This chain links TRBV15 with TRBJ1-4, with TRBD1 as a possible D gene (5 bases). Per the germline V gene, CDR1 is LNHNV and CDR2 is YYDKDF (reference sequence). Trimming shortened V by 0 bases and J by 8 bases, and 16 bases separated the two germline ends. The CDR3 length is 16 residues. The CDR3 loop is CATSRDPAGSREKLFF. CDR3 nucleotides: TGTGCCACCAGCAGAGATCCGGCAGGGTCAAGGGAAAAACTGTTTTTT.

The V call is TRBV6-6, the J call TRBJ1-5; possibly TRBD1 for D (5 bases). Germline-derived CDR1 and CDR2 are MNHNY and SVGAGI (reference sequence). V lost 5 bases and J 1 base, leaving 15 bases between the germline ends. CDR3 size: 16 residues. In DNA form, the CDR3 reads TGTGCCAGCAGTCAACATGACAGAATAAGCAATCAGCCCCAGCATTTT. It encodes CASSQHDRISNQPQHF.

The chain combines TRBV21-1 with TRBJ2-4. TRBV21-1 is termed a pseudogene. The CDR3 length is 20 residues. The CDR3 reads CASSKGGAGTNFRTKNIQYF. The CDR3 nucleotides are TGTGCCAGCAGCAAAGGGGGAGCAGGGACGAATTTTCGAACCAAAAACATTCAGTACTTC.

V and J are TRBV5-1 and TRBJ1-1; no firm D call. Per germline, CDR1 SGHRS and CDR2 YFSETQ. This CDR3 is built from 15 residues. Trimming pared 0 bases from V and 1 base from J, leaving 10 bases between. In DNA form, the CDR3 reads TGCGCCAGCAGCTTGGATGGAAGACCGAACACTGAAGCTTTCTTT. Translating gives CASSLDGRPNTEAFF.

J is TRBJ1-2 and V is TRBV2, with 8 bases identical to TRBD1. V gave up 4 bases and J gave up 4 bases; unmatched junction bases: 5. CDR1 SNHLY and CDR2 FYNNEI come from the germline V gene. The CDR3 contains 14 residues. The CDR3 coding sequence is TGTGCCAGCAGTGGTGGGACAGGTCTCTATGGCTACACCTTC. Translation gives CASSGGTGLYGYTF.

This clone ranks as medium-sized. CDR3 amino acids: CASSIGTSGGQYF. The CDR3 DNA sequence: TGTGCCAGCAGCATCGGGACTAGCGGGGGGCAGTACTTC. The chain employs TRBV11-2 and TRBJ2-7; 14 bases fit TRBD2. There are 13 residues in the CDR3. Germline trimming cut 5 bases from V and 9 bases from J; bases unmatched to any gene: 3. CDR1 is SGHAT and CDR2 is FQNNGV in the germline V gene.

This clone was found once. CDR3 loop: CASSLQGPGANVLTF. The CDR3 nucleotides are TGCGCCAGCAGCTTGCAGGGTCCTGGGGCCAACGTCCTGACTTTC. The rearrangement uses TRBV5-1 and TRBJ2-6, with a possible D match to TRBD1 (5 bases). Trimming removed 1 base at V and 2 bases at J, with 7 bases between. CDR3 length equals 15 residues. Germline V lookup: CDR1 SGHRS, CDR2 YFSETQ.

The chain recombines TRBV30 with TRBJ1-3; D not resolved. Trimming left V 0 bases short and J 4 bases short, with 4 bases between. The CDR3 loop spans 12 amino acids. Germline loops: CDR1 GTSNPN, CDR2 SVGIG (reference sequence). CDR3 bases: TGTGCCTGGAGTGTAACCGGAAACACCATATATTTT. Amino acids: CAWSVTGNTIYF.

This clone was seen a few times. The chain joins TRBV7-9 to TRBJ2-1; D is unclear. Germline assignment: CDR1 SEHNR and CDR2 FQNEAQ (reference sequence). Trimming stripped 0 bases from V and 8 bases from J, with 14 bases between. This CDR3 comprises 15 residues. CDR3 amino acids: CASSLALGLGHEQFF. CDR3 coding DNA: TGTGCCAGCAGCTTAGCGCTAGGGCTAGGCCATGAGCAGTTCTTC.

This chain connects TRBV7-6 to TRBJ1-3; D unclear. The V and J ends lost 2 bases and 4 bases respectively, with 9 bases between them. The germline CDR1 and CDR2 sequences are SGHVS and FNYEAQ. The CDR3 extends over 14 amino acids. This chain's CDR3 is CASSLQQGGNTIYF. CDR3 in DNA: TGTGCCAGCAGCTTACAGCAAGGAGGAAACACCATATATTTT.

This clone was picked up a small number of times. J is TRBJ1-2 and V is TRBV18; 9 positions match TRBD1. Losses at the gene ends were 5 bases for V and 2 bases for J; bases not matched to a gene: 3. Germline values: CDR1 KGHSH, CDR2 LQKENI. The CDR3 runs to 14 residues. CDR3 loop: CASSTGQGNYGYTF. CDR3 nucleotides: TGTGCCAGCTCAACGGGACAGGGCAACTATGGCTACACCTTC.

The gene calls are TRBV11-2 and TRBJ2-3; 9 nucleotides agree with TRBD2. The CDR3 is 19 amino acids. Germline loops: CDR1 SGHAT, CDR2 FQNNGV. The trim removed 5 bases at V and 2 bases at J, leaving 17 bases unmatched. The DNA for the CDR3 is TGTGCCAGCAGCCTCCTCCTAGCGGGGAGGGTTTCAGCCACAGATACGCAGTATTTT. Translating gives CASSLLLAGRVSATDTQYF.

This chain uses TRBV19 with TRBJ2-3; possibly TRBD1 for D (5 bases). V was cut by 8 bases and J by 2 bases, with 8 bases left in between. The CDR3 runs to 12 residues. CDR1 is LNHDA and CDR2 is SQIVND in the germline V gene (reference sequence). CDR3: CASARATDTQYF. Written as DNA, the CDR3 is TGTGCCAGTGCCAGGGCCACAGATACGCAGTATTTT.

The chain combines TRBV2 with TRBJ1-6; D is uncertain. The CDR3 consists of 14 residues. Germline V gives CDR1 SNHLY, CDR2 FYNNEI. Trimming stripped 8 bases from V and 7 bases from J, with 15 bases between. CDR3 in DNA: TGTGCCAGCGGCACGGGAGTCGGGAATTCACCCCTCCACTTT. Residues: CASGTGVGNSPLHF.

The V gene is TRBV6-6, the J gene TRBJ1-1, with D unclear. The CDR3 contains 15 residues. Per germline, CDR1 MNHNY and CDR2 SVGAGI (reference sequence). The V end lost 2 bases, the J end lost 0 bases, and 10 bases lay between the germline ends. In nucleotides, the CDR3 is TGTGCCAGCAGTTACGCAGTACGGCTGAACACTGAAGCTTTCTTT. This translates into CASSYAVRLNTEAFF.

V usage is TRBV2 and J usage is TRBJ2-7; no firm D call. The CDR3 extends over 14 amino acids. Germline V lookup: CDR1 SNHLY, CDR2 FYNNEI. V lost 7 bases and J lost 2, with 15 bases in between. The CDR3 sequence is CASTRGLRTYEQYF. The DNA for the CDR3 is TGTGCCAGCACCCGTGGGCTGAGGACCTACGAGCAGTACTTC.

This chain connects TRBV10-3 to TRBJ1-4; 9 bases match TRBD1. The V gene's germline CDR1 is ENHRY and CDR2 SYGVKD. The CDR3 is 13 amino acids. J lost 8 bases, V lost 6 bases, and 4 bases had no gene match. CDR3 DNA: TGTGCCATCAGGCCGGGACAGGGAGAAAAACTGTTTTTT. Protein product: CAIRPGQGEKLFF.